The 21 T cell receptor beta chains presented below share a single source sample, sequenced in a study of T cell responses to AZD1222 COVID-19 vaccine. Sequencing was performed with immunoSEQ multiplex PCR; in TCRdb, only in-frame clones are kept and a portion is missing. The table records some 87,000 clones, more than 75% of them present only once. The sequences come from peripheral blood, collected on day 0 of MenACWY control vaccination. The receptors come from an adult in good health.

The gene calls are TRBV24-1 and TRBJ2-3, with unresolved D. Germline CDR1 KGHDR, CDR2 SFDVKD. Trimming took 7 bases from V and 8 from J, leaving 15 bases between them. This CDR3 spans 13 amino acids. For the CDR3, the DNA is TGTGCCACCAGGTCCGGGTCCGGTGGTACGCAGTATTTT. The encoded protein is CATRSGSGGTQYF.

The chain joins TRBV2 to TRBJ2-1, with 9 bases lining up with TRBD1. V dropped 6 bases and J dropped 8; count of bases not matched to a gene: 11. CDR3 length equals 15 residues. Germline V gene lookup returns CDR1 SNHLY and CDR2 FYNNEI. The CDR3 DNA is TGTGCCAGCAGAGCCCGACAGGGGGACGGGGATGAGCAGTTCTTC. Translated: CASRARQGDGDEQFF.

This clone was found a few times. Other DNA sequences from this sample encode an identical CDR3 as well. In DNA form, the CDR3 reads TGTGCCAGCAGCTCAGGGACAGGGGAAGAGACCCAGTACTTC. It encodes CASSSGTGEETQYF. The gene calls are TRBV11-2 and TRBJ2-5; 10 positions match TRBD1. Germline CDR1 reads SGHAT; CDR2 reads FQNNGV. The CDR3 runs to 14 residues. Trimming cost V 4 bases and J 3 bases; bases outside gene matches: 2.

The gene calls are TRBV11-1 and TRBJ1-2; a possible D gene is TRBD1 (5 bases). CDR1 is SGHAT, CDR2 FQDESV, per germline (reference sequence). V was cut by 4 bases and J by 2 bases, with 11 bases left in between. CDR3 size: 14 residues. CDR3 sequence: CASSSQGLNYGYTF. The CDR3 nucleotides read TGTGCCAGCAGCTCCCAGGGTTTGAACTATGGCTACACCTTC.

The CDR3 sequence is CASSRNTKAGANVLTF. CDR3 sequence (DNA): TGTGCCAGCAGTCGGAACACTAAGGCCGGGGCCAACGTCCTGACTTTC. The gene calls are TRBV3-1 (or the pseudogene TRBV3-2) and TRBJ2-6; no firm D call. The CDR3 has 16 amino acids. Trimming took 6 bases from V and 4 from J, leaving 16 bases between them. Germline lookup yields CDR1 LGHDT and CDR2 YNNKEL (reference sequence).

V usage is TRBV5-4 and J usage is TRBJ2-7, with TRBD2 identical over 9 bases. The CDR3 has 14 amino acids. Germline V gene data show CDR1 as SGHNT and CDR2 as YYREEE (reference sequence). V dropped 4 bases and J dropped 5; count of bases not matched to a gene: 7. The CDR3 loop is CASSLSGRGDEQYF. The CDR3 region has the DNA TGTGCCAGCAGCCTTAGCGGGAGAGGGGACGAGCAGTACTTC. Full variable domain (remainder filled in from reference TRBV5-4 and TRBJ2-7): ETGVTQSPTHLIKTRGQQVTLRCSSQSGHNTVSWYQQALGQGPQFIFQYYREEENGRGNFPPRFSGLQFPNYSSELNVNALELDDSALYLCASSLSGRGDEQYFGPGTRLTVT.

This clone was seen just once. Here the CDR3 reads CASSLTTPGSPLHF. The CDR3 bases are TGTGCCAGCAGCCTTACCACACCAGGTTCACCCCTCCACTTT. The rearrangement links TRBV11-2 to TRBJ1-6; D unresolved. Germline V gene data show CDR1 as SGHAT and CDR2 as FQNNGV. The V gene lost 5 bases and the J gene lost 9 bases, with 14 bases spanning the gap. This CDR3 comprises 14 residues.

The V and J genes are TRBV12-3 or TRBV12-4 and TRBJ1-1; TRBD1 matches at 7 bases. V gave up 6 bases and J gave up 5 bases; unmatched junction bases: 3. This CDR3 has 12 residues. As DNA, the CDR3 is TGTGCCAGCAGCAGGGGGAGAACTGAAGCTTTCTTT. It encodes CASSRGRTEAFF.

The chain links TRBV5-1 to TRBJ2-2, with D unclear. Germline CDR1 is SGHRS and CDR2 is YFSETQ. V dropped 6 bases and J dropped 0 bases, with 21 bases sitting between them. This CDR3 region has 18 residues. The DNA of the CDR3 is TGCGCCAGCACCCTGGCTCCATCGAAGGTCGCGAACACCGGGGAGCTGTTTTTT. This gives the protein CASTLAPSKVANTGELFF. Full variable domain (missing parts from reference TRBV5-1 and TRBJ2-2): KAGVTQTPRYLIKTRGQQVTLSCSPISGHRSVSWYQQTPGQGLQFLFEYFSETQRNKGNFPGRFSGRQFSNSRSEMNVSTLELGDSALYLCASTLAPSKVANTGELFFGEGSRLTVL.

The chain combines TRBV7-8 with TRBJ1-3; D is unresolved. Per germline, CDR1 SGHVS and CDR2 FQNEAQ. The CDR3 extends over 13 amino acids. V was clipped by 1 base and J by 7 bases, with 8 bases between them. The CDR3 is CASSLGVSNTIYF. In DNA, the CDR3 is TGTGCCAGCAGCTTAGGGGTTTCGAACACCATATATTTT.

The CDR3 coding sequence is TGTGCCAGTAGTGCGAACAGGGGGCGGACAGATACGCAGTATTTT. Translation: CASSANRGRTDTQYF. This chain uses TRBV19 with TRBJ2-3, with TRBD1 matching over 9 bases. The V gene end was trimmed by 5 bases and the J gene end by 3 bases; junction bases not matched to a gene: 6. Germline-derived CDR1 and CDR2 are LNHDA and SQIVND (reference sequence). The CDR3 totals 15 residues.

The chain joins TRBV4-3 to TRBJ1-1; D unclear. This CDR3 contains 15 residues. Germline V CDR1 and CDR2: LGHNA, YSLEER. V shed 0 bases and J shed 1 base, with 9 bases lying between them. DNA for the CDR3: TGCGCCAGCAGCCAAGATTTCGGGTCGAACACTGAAGCTTTCTTT. Its translation: CASSQDFGSNTEAFF.

This clone was seen only once. The genes are TRBV18 and TRBJ2-5; 10 positions agree with TRBD1. From germline, CDR1 is KGHSH and CDR2 LQKENI. This CDR3 has 13 residues. V trimming: 4 bases; J trimming: 5 bases; junction bases outside the gene matches: 1. The CDR3 nucleotides read TGTGCCAGCTCACTGACAGGGGGCGAGACCCAGTACTTC. The encoded protein is CASSLTGGETQYF.

The chain combines TRBV5-1 with TRBJ1-4; D is perhaps TRBD1 (6 bases). The CDR3 totals 15 residues. CDR1 and CDR2 from the germline V gene are SGHRS and YFSETQ. The V end lost 4 bases, the J end lost 0 bases, and 10 bases lay between the germline ends. In DNA, the CDR3 is TGCGCCAGCAGCCATTGGACAGCAACTAATGAAAAACTGTTTTTT. Amino acid sequence: CASSHWTATNEKLFF.

The rearrangement joins TRBV7-9 to TRBJ2-3; 7 bases are shared with TRBD2. Trimming removed 1 base from V and 2 bases from J; junction bases left unmatched: 3. This CDR3 spans 15 amino acids. From germline, CDR1 is SEHNR and CDR2 FQNEAQ (reference sequence). The DNA of the CDR3 is TGTGCCAGCAGCTTAGGGGGAGGGCCCACAGATACGCAGTATTTT. This translates into CASSLGGGPTDTQYF.

V and J are TRBV3-1 (or the pseudogene TRBV3-2) and TRBJ1-2, with D possibly matching TRBD1 (5 bases). The CDR3 is 13 amino acids. The germline V gene has CDR1 LGHDT and CDR2 YNNKEL (reference sequence). V shed 1 base and J shed 7 bases, with 10 bases lying between them. CDR3 DNA: TGTGCCAGCAGCCAAGTCAGGGAGGGTGGCTACACCTTC. This encodes CASSQVREGGYTF.

The chain employs TRBV4-3 and TRBJ2-5; TRBD2 might be the D (6 bases). Germline CDR1 reads LGHNA; CDR2 reads YSLEER. The V gene lost 0 bases and the J gene lost 5 bases, with 7 bases spanning the gap. The CDR3 totals 13 residues. CDR3 amino acids: CASSQDGGETQYF. CDR3 nucleotides: TGCGCCAGCAGCCAAGATGGAGGGGAGACCCAGTACTTC.

This chain uses TRBV18 with TRBJ1-6; perhaps TRBD1 as D (6 bases). The CDR3 consists of 15 residues. Germline CDR1 reads KGHSH; CDR2 reads LQKENI. Trimming removed 5 bases at V and 8 bases at J, with 16 bases between. For the CDR3, the DNA is TGTGCCAGCTCAGCACAGACAGGACGTGATTCACCCCTCCACTTT. This codes for CASSAQTGRDSPLHF.

This clone was counted once. V usage is TRBV5-1 and J usage is TRBJ2-1; D call uncertain. The V end lost 2 bases, the J end lost 0 bases, and 6 bases lay between the germline ends. Germline CDR1 is SGHRS and CDR2 is YFSETQ. The CDR3 runs to 14 residues. CDR3 region: CASSLQSSYNEQFF. In nucleotides, the CDR3 is TGCGCCAGCAGCTTACAGAGCTCCTACAATGAGCAGTTCTTC.

The chain joins TRBV6-5 to TRBJ1-1; no clear D gene. The CDR3 runs to 13 residues. CDR1 and CDR2 (germline): MNHEY, SVGAGI. The germline V and J ends were trimmed by 5 bases and 11 bases, with 18 bases remaining between them. In DNA, the CDR3 is TGTGCCAGCAGTCCTCTGGGCAGTTTGAGGGCTTTCTTT. Protein product: CASSPLGSLRAFF.

This chain links TRBV4-3 with TRBJ1-6; D is uncertain. The ends were cut back, 0 bases at V and 9 bases at J, with 6 bases in the middle. Germline-derived CDR1 and CDR2 are LGHNA and YSLEER. The CDR3 has 13 residues. The CDR3 loop is CASSQDLGSPLHF. Written as DNA, the CDR3 is TGCGCCAGCAGCCAAGATCTGGGTTCACCCCTCCACTTT.